The 27 T cell receptor beta chains reported below all come from one sample, sequenced in a study of technical replicates of blood from a few donors. The repertoire was sequenced with immunoSEQ multiplex PCR; TCRdb's copy has only in-frame clones and lacks some. The sample contains about 60,000 clones, around 87% of which appear only once. The specimen sequenced was PBMCs. These receptors came from a human donor in good health. Some clones in this sample may be carry-over from other donors' samples.

This clone has only a few counts. The rearrangement links TRBV5-6 to TRBJ2-7; no firm D call. This CDR3 is built from 13 residues. Germline V gene sequence: CDR1 SGHDT, CDR2 YYEEEE. The ends were cut back, 2 bases at V and 6 bases at J, with 12 bases in the middle. CDR3 sequence: CASSFHRFGEQYF. The CDR3 DNA sequence: TGTGCCAGCAGCTTCCATCGGTTCGGCGAGCAGTACTTC.

The chain combines TRBV18 with TRBJ2-7; the D is unclear. CDR1 is KGHSH, CDR2 LQKENI, per germline. V lost 6 bases and J 3 bases, leaving 18 bases between the germline ends. This CDR3 is built from 15 residues. CDR3: CASSAGSESNYEQYF. The CDR3 nucleotides are TGTGCCAGCTCCGCCGGATCGGAGAGTAACTACGAGCAGTACTTC. The full variable domain, rest sourced from reference TRBV18 and TRBJ2-7, is NAGVMQNPRHLVRRRGQEARLRCSPMKGHSHVYWYRQLPEEGLKFMVYLQKENIIDESGMPKERFSAEFPKEGPSILRIQQVVRGDSAAYFCASSAGSESNYEQYFGPGTRLTVT.

This sequence joins TRBV4-2 and TRBJ1-5; D is undetermined. Germline V gene lookup returns CDR1 LGHNA and CDR2 YNFKEQ. V lost 0 bases and J 9 bases, leaving 15 bases between the germline ends. The CDR3 has 15 amino acids. In DNA form, the CDR3 reads TGTGCCAGCAGCCAAGAACCGGAGGCTAACTGGCCCCAGCATTTT. Its translation: CASSQEPEANWPQHF.

This sequence joins TRBV5-6 and TRBJ1-3, with 7 bases matching TRBD1. From germline, CDR1 is SGHDT and CDR2 YYEEEE. The CDR3 length is 13 residues. Trimming removed 4 bases from V and 4 bases from J; junction bases left unmatched: 2. The CDR3 reads CASSRDRGNTIYF. The CDR3 bases are TGTGCCAGCAGCCGGGACAGAGGAAACACCATATATTTT. Full variable domain (remainder filled in from reference TRBV5-6 and TRBJ1-3): DAGVTQSPTHLIKTRGQQVTLRCSPKSGHDTVSWYQQALGQGPQFIFQYYEEEERQRGNFPDRFSGHQFPNYSSELNVNALLLGDSALYLCASSRDRGNTIYFGEGSWLTVV.

The chain joins TRBV10-2 to TRBJ2-2; 7 positions match TRBD1. The junction had 3 bases not matched to a gene; V was cut back by 8 bases and J by 3 bases. In germline, CDR1 is WSHSY, CDR2 SAAADI. The CDR3 loop spans 13 amino acids. DNA for the CDR3: TGCGCCAGCCGACAGGGTTACACCGGGGAGCTGTTTTTT. Amino acids: CASRQGYTGELFF.

The rearrangement uses TRBV11-3 and TRBJ2-3; 7 bases agree with TRBD2. After removal of 6 bases from V and 2 bases from J, the junction contained 5 bases not matched to a gene. Per germline, CDR1 SGHNT and CDR2 YENEEA. The CDR3 runs to 14 residues. Here the CDR3 DNA reads TGTGCCAGCAGTCGTAGCGGGCCCACAGATACGCAGTATTTT. It yields the protein CASSRSGPTDTQYF.

The genes are TRBV7-2 and TRBJ2-7; 10 bases line up with TRBD1. This CDR3 is 15 amino acids long. CDR1 SGHTA and CDR2 FQGNSA come from the germline V gene. V was pared by 5 bases and J by 4 bases, with 8 bases of the junction left unmatched. The CDR3 DNA reads as TGTGCCAGCAGCGCCGACAGGGGGCAGGGGTACGAGCAGTACTTC. It is translated as CASSADRGQGYEQYF.

This chain links TRBV6-1 with TRBJ2-5; 10 bases line up with TRBD2. CDR3 size: 15 residues. Germline-derived CDR1 and CDR2 are MNHNS and SASEGT. V gave up 8 bases and J gave up 1 base; unmatched junction bases: 7. In DNA, the CDR3 is TGTGCCAGCCGTCTCAGCGGGGGGGGCCAAGAGACCCAGTACTTC. This gives the protein CASRLSGGGQETQYF.

The chain uses TRBV9 and TRBJ2-2; TRBD2 matches 8 bases. Germline CDR1 and CDR2: SGDLS and YYNGEE. The length of the CDR3 is 16 residues. Trimming cost V 4 bases and J 2 bases; bases outside gene matches: 7. The CDR3 DNA reads as TGTGCCAGCAGCCCTCAGAGCGGGAGTAACACCGGGGAGCTGTTTTTT. Protein sequence: CASSPQSGSNTGELFF.

The rearrangement uses TRBV19 and TRBJ1-1; D possibly corresponds to TRBD1 (6 bases). Germline V gives CDR1 LNHDA, CDR2 SQIVND (reference sequence). V was pared by 3 bases and J by 1 base, with 9 bases between. This CDR3 spans 14 amino acids. CDR3: CASSIGGANTEAFF. The CDR3 DNA follows: TGTGCCAGTAGTATCGGGGGGGCGAACACTGAAGCTTTCTTT.

This clone was recorded only once. The chain carries TRBV9 and TRBJ2-2, with D unclear. V was cut by 0 bases and J by 5 bases, with 8 bases left in between. The CDR3 sequence is 14 residues long. From germline, CDR1 is SGDLS and CDR2 YYNGEE. CDR3 nucleotides: TGTGCCAGCAGCGTAGTAACTGAAACCGGGGAGCTGTTTTTT. Its translation: CASSVVTETGELFF. The full variable domain, rest sourced from reference TRBV9 and TRBJ2-2, is DSGVTQTPKHLITATGQRVTLRCSPRSGDLSVYWYQQSLDQGLQFLIQYYNGEERAKGNILERFSAQQFPDLHSELNLSSLELGDSALYFCASSVVTETGELFFGEGSRLTVL.

This clone was observed a handful of times. This rearrangement joins TRBV7-6 to TRBJ2-1; TRBD2 matches at 11 bases. The CDR3 runs 15 residues. Trimming at V came to 1 base and at J to 8 bases, leaving 4 bases not matched to a gene. Per the germline V gene, CDR1 is SGHVS and CDR2 is FNYEAQ. In DNA form, the CDR3 reads TGTGCCAGCAGCTTAGTGTATAGCGGGAGGGATGAGCAGTTCTTC. Its protein is CASSLVYSGRDEQFF.

The V gene is TRBV20-1, the J gene TRBJ2-5; D gene ambiguous. The ends were cut back, 4 bases at V and 1 base at J, with 4 bases in the middle. CDR3 length equals 11 residues. CDR1 is DFQATT, CDR2 SNEGSKA, per germline (reference sequence). The CDR3 here is CSATLQETQYF. The CDR3 DNA reads as TGCAGTGCTACTCTCCAAGAGACCCAGTACTTC.

The rearrangement joins TRBV6-1 to TRBJ1-4, with D hard to call. CDR1 is MNHNS, CDR2 SASEGT, per germline. The CDR3 is 14 amino acids. V was trimmed by 3 bases and J by 1 base, leaving 6 bases between them. The CDR3 DNA reads TGTGCCAGCAGTGAGGGAGGAACTAATGAAAAACTGTTTTTT. It yields the protein CASSEGGTNEKLFF.

The rearrangement links TRBV7-2 to TRBJ2-1, with 13 bases matching TRBD2. CDR3 length equals 16 residues. The V gene end was trimmed by 4 bases and the J gene end by 6 bases; junction bases not matched to a gene: 6. CDR1 SGHTA and CDR2 FQGNSA come from the germline V gene. CDR3 residues: CASSSRGLAGVNEQFF. The CDR3 nucleotides read TGTGCCAGCAGCTCACGAGGACTAGCGGGAGTCAATGAGCAGTTCTTC.

The DNA of the CDR3 is TGTGCCAGCAGCCCCTCCGGGACTAGCGGGAGTTACGAGCAGTACTTC. This gives the protein CASSPSGTSGSYEQYF. J is TRBJ2-7 and V is TRBV7-6, with 14 nucleotides matching TRBD2. The length of the CDR3 is 16 residues. V was pared by 5 bases and J by 4 bases, with 7 bases of the junction left unmatched. Germline V lookup: CDR1 SGHVS, CDR2 FNYEAQ.

The table lists this clone with a count of one. The rearrangement uses TRBV25-1 and TRBJ2-5, with 10 nucleotides matching TRBD1. The germline V gene has CDR1 MGHDK and CDR2 SYGVNS. Unmatched junction bases numbered 4, after V lost 4 bases and J lost 5 bases. There are 14 residues in the CDR3. For the CDR3, the DNA is TGTGCCAGCAGTGCCTCGGACAGGGGGGAGACCCAGTACTTC. It specifies CASSASDRGETQYF.

The V call is TRBV30, the J call TRBJ1-1; the D is unclear. Trimming removed 4 bases at V and 8 bases at J, with 14 bases between. This CDR3 spans 12 amino acids. The germline gives CDR1 GTSNPN, CDR2 SVGIG (reference sequence). This chain's CDR3 is CAWTPGRREAFF. The CDR3 DNA sequence: TGTGCCTGGACCCCCGGGAGGCGGGAAGCTTTCTTT. Full variable domain (remainder filled in from reference TRBV30 and TRBJ1-1): SQTIHQWPATLVQPVGSPLSLECTVEGTSNPNLYWYRQAAGRGLQLLFYSVGIGQISSEVPQNLSASRPQDRQFILSSKKLLLSDSGFYLCAWTPGRREAFFGQGTRLTVV.

The rearrangement links TRBV18 to TRBJ1-1; no clear D. The CDR3 is 13 amino acids. V lost 3 bases to trimming and J lost 7 bases, with 12 bases between them. Germline V lookup: CDR1 KGHSH, CDR2 LQKENI. In nucleotides, the CDR3 is TGTGCCAGCTCACCTAACAGAGACGGTGAAGCTTTCTTT. It yields the protein CASSPNRDGEAFF. The full variable domain, in which reference TRBV18 and TRBJ1-1 provide the parts outside the CDR3, is NAGVMQNPRHLVRRRGQEARLRCSPMKGHSHVYWYRQLPEEGLKFMVYLQKENIIDESGMPKERFSAEFPKEGPSILRIQQVVRGDSAAYFCASSPNRDGEAFFGQGTRLTVV.

The chain is built from TRBV27 and TRBJ1-2, with no clear D. The germline CDR1 and CDR2 sequences are MNHEY and SMNVEV (reference sequence). This CDR3 is built from 11 residues. The germline V and J ends were trimmed by 6 bases and 6 bases, with 8 bases remaining between them. The CDR3 region has the DNA TGTGCCAGCAGAACAATTGATGGCTACACCTTC. Its protein is CASRTIDGYTF.

The V and J genes are TRBV6-4 and TRBJ2-3; D is perhaps TRBD2 (6 bases). V lost 2 bases and J lost 2, with 11 bases in between. The CDR3 totals 15 residues. The V gene's germline CDR1 is MRHNA and CDR2 SNTAGT. For the CDR3, the DNA is TGTGCCAGCAGTGACGGTAGCGGAGACACAGATACGCAGTATTTT. Its translation: CASSDGSGDTDTQYF.

V and J are TRBV6-5 and TRBJ2-2; D is ambiguous. The V end lost 6 bases, the J end lost 3 bases, and 5 bases lay between the germline ends. Germline V gives CDR1 MNHEY, CDR2 SVGAGI. The CDR3 is made up of 12 amino acids. The CDR3 sequence is CASSLYTGELFF. The CDR3 bases are TGTGCCAGCAGCCTCTACACCGGGGAGCTGTTTTTT.

The chain is built from TRBV28 and TRBJ2-1; perhaps TRBD1 as D (6 bases). Germline-derived CDR1 and CDR2 are MDHEN and SYDVKM. CDR3 length: 16 residues. Between the trimmed V and J ends, which lost 3 bases and 1 base, there was a span of 13 bases. CDR3 loop: CASSFQKTGSYNEQFF. CDR3 DNA sequence: TGTGCCAGCAGTTTCCAAAAGACAGGTTCCTACAATGAGCAGTTCTTC.

This clone was observed a handful of times. This rearrangement joins TRBV6-1 to TRBJ1-2; 9 bases map to TRBD1. The germline V gene encodes CDR1 MNHNS and CDR2 SASEGT. This CDR3 is 14 amino acids long. The V and J ends lost 10 bases and 8 bases, in that order; junction bases with no gene match: 14. CDR3 in amino acids: CATEPGQGSAGYTF. The CDR3 nucleotides are TGTGCCACCGAACCGGGACAGGGAAGCGCCGGCTACACCTTC.

This chain joins TRBV5-6 and TRBJ1-5, with a weak D call TRBD1 (5 bases). The CDR3 consists of 14 residues. Trimming removed 3 bases from V and 5 bases from J, with 12 bases in between. Looked up from germline, CDR1 is SGHDT and CDR2 is YYEEEE. The CDR3 bases are TGTGCCAGCAGCTCCTCAGGGTTCTATCAGCCCCAGCATTTT. It yields the protein CASSSSGFYQPQHF.

In DNA form, the CDR3 reads TGTGCCAGCAGCCCCACTAGCGGGGGGGCCTACGAGCAGTACTTC. Translated: CASSPTSGGAYEQYF. The chain couples TRBV6-5 to TRBJ2-7; 13 bases agree with TRBD2. Germline assignment: CDR1 MNHEY and CDR2 SVGAGI. This CDR3 is built from 15 residues. V shed 6 bases and J 2 bases; nucleotides not matched to a gene: 4.

The rearrangement uses TRBV5-4 and TRBJ1-1; TRBD1 might be the D (5 bases). The V and J ends lost 6 bases and 3 bases respectively, with 15 bases between them. Germline V lookup: CDR1 SGHNT, CDR2 YYREEE (reference sequence). The CDR3 runs to 14 residues. Here the CDR3 DNA reads TGTGCCAGCACCCAAGCAGCCAGGGACACTGAAGCTTTCTTT. It specifies CASTQAARDTEAFF. Based on the CDR3 plus reference TRBV5-4 and TRBJ1-1, the full variable domain is ETGVTQSPTHLIKTRGQQVTLRCSSQSGHNTVSWYQQALGQGPQFIFQYYREEENGRGNFPPRFSGLQFPNYSSELNVNALELDDSALYLCASTQAARDTEAFFGQGTRLTVV.